This T cell receptor beta chain is drawn from a study of blood T cells in healthy people across ages. With respect to this clonotype: The antigen remains unidentified.

Researchers isolated at least 7 million PBMCs per sample. A sample-barcoded 5' primer and a J-beta primer mix were used in a second PCR of roughly 6 to 11 cycles. Each cDNA molecule was tagged by a template-switch adaptor that had 12 random nucleotides. Every sample gave at least 2.5 million paired-end reads containing CDR3. TCRdb re-called the 5' RACE reads with MiXCR, one entry per CDR3 protein. Among 700,000 or so distinct CDR3 sequences, 20% to 25% were seen once, and the ten largest hold around 21%. The study's findings and limits: Across the age range, TCR beta diversity per million T cells fell in a roughly linear way.

Sequencing was performed on blood. The clonotype originates from a man in his 70s in good health.

The CDR3 DNA reads TGTGCCGGGGTAGGGATGGACACTGAAGCTTTCTTT. It is translated as CAGVGMDTEAFF. J is TRBJ1-1 and V is TRBV7-9; no reliable D call. V was cut by 11 bases and J by 3 bases, with 13 bases left in between. Looked up from germline, CDR1 is SEHNR and CDR2 is FQNEAQ (reference sequence). The CDR3 consists of 12 residues.